Listed here are 16 T cell receptor beta chains from one sample, sequenced in a study of T cell clusters in autoimmune cytopenias. One tube held mixed TRB-A and TRB-B primer pools for touch-down PCR. For each CDR3 protein, TCRdb gives one entry from its re-call of the multiplex PCR reads, without DNA. The sample totals about 6,900 distinct CDR3 sequences. About 39,000 genome equivalents of blood DNA were amplified for TRB. These same records also appear under a second study, on T cell repertoires in aging, cancer and after chemotherapy.

Sequencing was performed on peripheral blood. The receptors were gathered from a human donor in good health.

The genes are TRBV6-5 and TRBJ1-2; TCRdb's D call of TRBD1 is untestable without DNA. CDR1 MNHEY and CDR2 SVGAGI come from the germline V gene. This CDR3 is built from 16 residues. CDR3 in amino acids: CASSIRTGRTNYGYTF.

This clonotype ranks as medium-sized in terms of frequency. This sequence joins TRBV11-1 and TRBJ1-3; lacking DNA, the TRBD1 call made by TCRdb goes unchecked. Germline CDR1 and CDR2: SGHAT and FQDESV (reference sequence). The CDR3 is 16 residues long. The CDR3 loop reads CASSIGQGGSGNTIYF.

Frequency places this clonotype as medium-sized. V is TRBV27 and J is TRBJ2-1; TCRdb designates TRBD2, a call that cannot be tested without DNA. CDR1 MNHEY and CDR2 SMNVEV come from the germline V gene (reference sequence). The CDR3 contains 13 residues. CDR3 amino acids: CASSLGLVDEQFF.

This rearrangement joins TRBV19 to TRBJ1-5; TCRdb picks TRBD1, but there is no DNA to check that call. The germline CDR1 and CDR2 sequences are LNHDA and SQIVND (reference sequence). The CDR3 has 17 amino acids. The CDR3 sequence: CASSIDKFRGSNQPQHF.

This chain links TRBV6-1 with TRBJ2-1; TCRdb names TRBD2, which stays unverified in the absence of DNA. The germline V gene encodes CDR1 MNHNS and CDR2 SASEGT. The CDR3 consists of 16 residues. The CDR3 sequence is CAISGTSGGGYNEQFF.

This clonotype is labeled medium-sized based on frequency. The chain recombines TRBV19 with TRBJ2-2. In germline, CDR1 is LNHDA, CDR2 SQIVND (reference sequence). The CDR3 loop spans 14 amino acids. The CDR3 sequence: CASSIWQNTGELFF.

The rearrangement links TRBV27 to TRBJ1-1; as DNA is missing, the TRBD1 call by TCRdb cannot be tested. Germline V lookup: CDR1 MNHEY, CDR2 SMNVEV (reference sequence). This CDR3 comprises 14 residues. CDR3: CASSWSRGNTEAFF.

Judged by frequency, this clonotype is medium-sized. The CDR3: CASSGDPGAETQYF. The chain links TRBV5-6 to TRBJ2-5; TCRdb designates TRBD1, a call that cannot be tested without DNA. Germline CDR1 is SGHDT and CDR2 is YYEEEE. The CDR3 covers 14 residues.

This sequence joins TRBV12-3 or TRBV12-4 and TRBJ2-3; the D gene TCRdb calls, TRBD2, cannot be checked with no DNA. The CDR3 contains 13 residues. CDR3 loop: CASSGGITDTQYF.

This clonotype is classed as medium-sized (0.01 to 0.1%) by frequency. The chain uses TRBV5-5 and TRBJ2-7; TCRdb gives TRBD1 as the D gene, but with no DNA this cannot be confirmed. The CDR3 extends over 16 amino acids. Germline CDR1 reads SGHKS; CDR2 reads YYEKEE (reference sequence). The chain's CDR3 is CASSYGPGRLFHEQYF.

This clonotype is medium-sized by frequency. The chain is built from TRBV19 and TRBJ2-2; no DNA is available, so the TRBD1 call from TCRdb remains unchecked. The CDR3 length is 16 residues. Germline V CDR1 and CDR2: LNHDA, SQIVND (reference sequence). Here the CDR3 reads CASSNQGSLWTGELFF.

This chain links TRBV6-1 with TRBJ2-3; the D gene TCRdb calls, TRBD2, cannot be checked with no DNA. The CDR3 is 16 residues long. The germline V gene has CDR1 MNHNS and CDR2 SASEGT. The CDR3 loop reads CARSSWTSGGADTQYF.

This chain joins TRBV12-3 or TRBV12-4 and TRBJ2-5; TCRdb selects TRBD1, and the lack of DNA leaves this call unchecked. The CDR3 totals 15 residues. CDR3 residues: CASSAPGQFVETQYF.

By frequency, this clonotype registers medium-sized. The rearrangement uses TRBV19 and TRBJ1-5; checking the TCRdb D call of TRBD1 is not possible without DNA. CDR3 length equals 14 residues. The germline gives CDR1 LNHDA, CDR2 SQIVND (reference sequence). This chain's CDR3 is CASSIRELNQPQHF. Supplemented by reference TRBV19 and TRBJ1-5, the full variable domain reads DGGITQSPKYLFRKEGQNVTLSCEQNLNHDAMYWYRQDPGQGLRLIYYSQIVNDFQKGDIAEGYSVSREKKESFPLTVTSAQKNPTAFYLCASSIRELNQPQHFGDGTRLSIL.

This clonotype is deemed medium-sized by its frequency. This chain connects TRBV12-3 or TRBV12-4 to TRBJ2-5. This CDR3 is 14 amino acids long. The CDR3: CASSLLRWEETQYF.

This sequence joins TRBV12-3 or TRBV12-4 and TRBJ1-3; absent DNA, TCRdb's TRBD1 call cannot be checked. This CDR3 is 16 amino acids long. The CDR3 region is CASSLQRGNSGNTIYF.